In its sample, the clone carrying this T cell receptor beta chain was seen many times. Its antigen is as yet unknown. The CDR3 goes on 3 residues after the read ends, and that part is filled in from the germline J gene. The V gene's germline CDR1 is DFQATT and CDR2 SNEGSKA (reference sequence). The CDR3 runs to 15 residues. V was cut by 6 bases and J by 5 bases, with 21 bases left in between. This sample was included in a study of T cell clonality in common variable immunodeficiency. Profiling relied on immunoSEQ multiplex PCR, and the TCRdb table lists in-frame clones only, not all of them. The sample contains under 50,000 clones, none of them singletons. Study results and limitations: CVID patient heterogeneity limited repertoire-clinical complication correlations. Compared with controls, CVID subjects had fewer shared TCRbeta clones. Common variable immunodeficiency TCR beta sequences reportedly had fewer deletions and N-nucleotide insertions.

V and J are TRBV20-1 and TRBJ2-3; TRBD1 might be the D (6 bases). The clonotype was recovered from a person aged 18-70 years in good health. The specimen sequenced was peripheral blood mononuclear cells. The CDR3 is CSALPYQGRVDTQYF. The DNA read from the CDR3 is TGCAGTGCCCTACCCTACCAGGGGCGGGTAGATACG.